Listed here are 10 T cell receptor beta chains from one sample, sequenced in a study of T cell repertoires in cytomegalovirus infection. Antigen specificity for these receptors is unknown. Using its own MiXCR run on the reads, TCRdb lists one record per CDR3 protein. The sample lists about 310,000 distinct CDR3 sequences, about 25% occurring once. The sequences come from cultured PBMCs, collected from culture after CMV antigen stimulation. These receptors were taken from a human donor in good health (CMV status not recorded). Some clones in this sample may be carry-over from other donors' samples.

This chain links TRBV18 with TRBJ2-7; no clear D gene. The CDR3 loop spans 13 amino acids. Germline assignment: CDR1 KGHSH and CDR2 LQKENI. The V gene lost 0 bases and the J gene lost 6 bases, with 9 bases spanning the gap. Here the CDR3 DNA reads TGTGCCAGCTCACCACCGTCGGTCGTCGAGCAGTACTTC. Translating gives CASSPPSVVEQYF.

J is TRBJ2-7 and V is TRBV6-2 or TRBV6-3, with D perhaps matching TRBD1 or TRBD2 (6 bases each). Germline CDR1 is MNHEY and CDR2 is SVGEGT. Trimming removed 6 bases at V and 4 bases at J, with 19 bases between. The CDR3 consists of 15 residues. The DNA for the CDR3 is TGTGCCAGCAGCCGACCGGGGGCGTTGTTGTACGAGCAGTACTTC. Amino acid sequence: CASSRPGALLYEQYF.

This clonotype has at least ten counts. The rearrangement uses TRBV5-6 and TRBJ2-7; D is uncertain. In germline, CDR1 is SGHDT, CDR2 YYEEEE. V lost 3 bases, J lost 6 bases, and 10 bases lay in between. The CDR3 extends over 12 amino acids. The CDR3 coding sequence is TGTGCCAGCAGCTCCGGTGCCTCCGAGCAGTACTTC. Its protein is CASSSGASEQYF.

This clonotype has a single count. The gene calls are TRBV7-2 and TRBJ2-2; TRBD2 might be the D (5 bases). The ends were cut back, 5 bases at V and 8 bases at J, with 18 bases in the middle. The CDR3 length is 15 residues. CDR1 is SGHTA and CDR2 is FQGNSA in the germline V gene. This CDR3 reads CASSDREYSAGELFF. Written as DNA, the CDR3 is TGTGCCAGCAGCGATAGGGAGTACTCGGCTGGGGAGCTGTTTTTT.

A few counts support this clonotype. The chain has TRBV15 and TRBJ2-5; D is ambiguous. CDR1 and CDR2 from the germline V gene are LNHNV and YYDKDF (reference sequence). V was shortened by 6 bases and J by 5 bases, with 7 bases between the two germline ends. The length of the CDR3 is 11 residues. DNA of the CDR3: TGTGCCACCAGTCTCGGTGAGACCCAGTACTTC. Its protein product is CATSLGETQYF.

This clonotype was seen repeatedly, ten times or more. This chain links TRBV7-2 with TRBJ2-2, with D hard to call. Trimming pared 1 base from V and 7 bases from J, leaving 4 bases between. Germline lookup yields CDR1 SGHTA and CDR2 FQGNSA. The CDR3 is 12 amino acids. The CDR3 nucleotides read TGTGCCAGCAGCTTAGAGATCGGGGAGCTGTTTTTT. It yields the protein CASSLEIGELFF.

In this sample, this clonotype turned up a few times. The chain employs TRBV19 and TRBJ1-2; no definite D call. This CDR3 is built from 14 residues. V lost 4 bases to trimming and J lost 8 bases, with 17 bases between them. Germline V gene data show CDR1 as LNHDA and CDR2 as SQIVND (reference sequence). The CDR3 DNA reads TGTGCCAGTAGTAGGGCCCCGGAGAAGGTGGGCTACACCTTC. Translating it yields CASSRAPEKVGYTF.

The rearrangement links TRBV11-2 to TRBJ1-4; 7 nucleotides agree with TRBD1. Unmatched junction bases numbered 7, after V lost 1 base and J lost 8 bases. This CDR3 is 15 amino acids long. Per germline, CDR1 SGHAT and CDR2 FQNNGV. The CDR3 is CASSLGDRGQEKLFF. CDR3 DNA: TGTGCCAGCAGCTTAGGGGACCGGGGACAGGAAAAACTGTTTTTT.

This clonotype was detected a few times. This chain connects TRBV6-6 to TRBJ2-6; a possible D gene is TRBD1 (5 bases). This CDR3 is 16 amino acids long. Looked up from germline, CDR1 is MNHNY and CDR2 is SVGAGI (reference sequence). The V gene lost 7 bases and the J gene lost 2 bases, with 15 bases spanning the gap. The CDR3 region has the DNA TGTGCCAGCACTCGGACAAGTATAGCTGGGGCCAACGTCCTGACTTTC. It is translated as CASTRTSIAGANVLTF.

This clonotype was found a few times. This chain joins TRBV12-3 or TRBV12-4 and TRBJ2-2; D possibly uses TRBD1 or TRBD2 (6 bases each). The CDR3 covers 17 residues. Trimming cost V 3 bases and J 5 bases, with 19 bases left between them. CDR3 protein: CASSFWSGGRGTGELFF. The CDR3 DNA is TGTGCCAGCAGTTTTTGGTCTGGGGGCCGGGGGACCGGGGAGCTGTTTTTT.